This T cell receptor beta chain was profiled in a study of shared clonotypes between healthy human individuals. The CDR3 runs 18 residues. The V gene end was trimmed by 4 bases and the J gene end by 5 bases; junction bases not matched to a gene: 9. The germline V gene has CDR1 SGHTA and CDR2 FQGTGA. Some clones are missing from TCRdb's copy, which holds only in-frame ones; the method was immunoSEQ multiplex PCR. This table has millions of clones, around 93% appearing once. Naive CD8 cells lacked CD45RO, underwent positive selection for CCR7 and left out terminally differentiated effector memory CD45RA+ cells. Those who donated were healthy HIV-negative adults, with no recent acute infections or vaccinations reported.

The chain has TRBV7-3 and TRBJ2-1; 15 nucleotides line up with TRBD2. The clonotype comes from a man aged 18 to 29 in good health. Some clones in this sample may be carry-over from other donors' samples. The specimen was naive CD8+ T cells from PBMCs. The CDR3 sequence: CASSSGLAGGRFNNEQFF. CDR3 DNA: TGTGCCAGCAGCTCGGGACTAGCGGGAGGACGCTTCAACAATGAGCAGTTCTTC.